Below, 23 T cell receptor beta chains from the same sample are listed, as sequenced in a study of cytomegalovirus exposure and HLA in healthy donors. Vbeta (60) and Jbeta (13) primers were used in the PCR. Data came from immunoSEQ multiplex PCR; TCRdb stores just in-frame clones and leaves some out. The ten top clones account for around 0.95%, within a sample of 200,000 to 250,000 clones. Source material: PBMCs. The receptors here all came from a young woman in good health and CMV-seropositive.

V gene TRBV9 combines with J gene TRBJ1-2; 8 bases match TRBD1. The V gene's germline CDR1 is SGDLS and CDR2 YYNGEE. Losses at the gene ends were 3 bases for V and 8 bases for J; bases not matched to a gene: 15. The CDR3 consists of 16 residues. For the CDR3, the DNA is TGTGCCAGCAGCGGACCAATGCCCGACAGGGGAAAGGGCTACACCTTC. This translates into CASSGPMPDRGKGYTF.

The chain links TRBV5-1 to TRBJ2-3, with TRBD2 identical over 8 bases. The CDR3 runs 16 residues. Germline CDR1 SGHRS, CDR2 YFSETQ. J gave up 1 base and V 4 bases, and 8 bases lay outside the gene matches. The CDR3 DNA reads TGCGCCAGCAGCAAGATAGCGGGGTCCGGCACAGATACGCAGTATTTT. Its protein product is CASSKIAGSGTDTQYF.

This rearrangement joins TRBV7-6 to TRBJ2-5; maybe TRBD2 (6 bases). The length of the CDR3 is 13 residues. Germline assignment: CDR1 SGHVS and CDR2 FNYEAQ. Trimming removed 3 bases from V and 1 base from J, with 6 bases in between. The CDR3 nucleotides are TGTGCCAGCAGCTTGGGAGGCCAAGAGACCCAGTACTTC. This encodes CASSLGGQETQYF.

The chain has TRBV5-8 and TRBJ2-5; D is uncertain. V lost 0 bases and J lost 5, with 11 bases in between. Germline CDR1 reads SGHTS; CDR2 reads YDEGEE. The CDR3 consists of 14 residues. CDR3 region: CASSLGLGRETQYF. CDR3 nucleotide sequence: TGTGCCAGCAGCTTGGGTCTAGGTCGCGAGACCCAGTACTTC.

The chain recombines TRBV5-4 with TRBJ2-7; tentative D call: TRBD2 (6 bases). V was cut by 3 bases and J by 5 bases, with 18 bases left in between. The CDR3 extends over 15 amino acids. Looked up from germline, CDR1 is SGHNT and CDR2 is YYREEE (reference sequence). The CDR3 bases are TGTGCCAGCAGCTCTGGTCAATGGGAGGCGGACGAGCAGTACTTC. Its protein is CASSSGQWEADEQYF.

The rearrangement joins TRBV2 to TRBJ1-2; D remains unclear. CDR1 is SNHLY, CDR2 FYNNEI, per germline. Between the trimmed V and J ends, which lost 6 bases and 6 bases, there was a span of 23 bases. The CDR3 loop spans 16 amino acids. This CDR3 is CASRAPRGGEADGYTF. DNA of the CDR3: TGTGCCAGCAGGGCCCCCCGGGGAGGAGAAGCGGATGGCTACACCTTC. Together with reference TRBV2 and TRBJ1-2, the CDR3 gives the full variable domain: EPEVTQTPSHQVTQMGQEVILRCVPISNHLYFYWYRQILGQKVEFLVSFYNNEISEKSEIFDDQFSVERPDGSNFTLKIRSTKLEDSAMYFCASRAPRGGEADGYTFGSGTRLTVV.

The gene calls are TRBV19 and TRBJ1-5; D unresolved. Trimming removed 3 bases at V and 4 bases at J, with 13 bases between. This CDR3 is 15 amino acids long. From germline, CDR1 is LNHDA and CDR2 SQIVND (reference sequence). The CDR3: CASSIRSVVNQPQHF. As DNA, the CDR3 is TGTGCCAGTAGTATCCGCTCGGTCGTGAATCAGCCCCAGCATTTT.

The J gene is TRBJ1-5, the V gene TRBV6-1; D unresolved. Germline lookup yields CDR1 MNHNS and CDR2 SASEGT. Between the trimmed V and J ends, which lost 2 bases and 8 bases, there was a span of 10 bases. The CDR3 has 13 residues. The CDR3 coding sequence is TGTGCCAGCAGTGAATGGCCCTTCAAGCCCCAGCATTTT. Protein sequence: CASSEWPFKPQHF.

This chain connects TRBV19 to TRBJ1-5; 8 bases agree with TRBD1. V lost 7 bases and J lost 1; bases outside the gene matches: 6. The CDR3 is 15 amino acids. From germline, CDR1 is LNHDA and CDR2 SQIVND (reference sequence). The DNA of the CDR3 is TGTGCCAGTAACCCCGACAGGGGCAGCAATCAGCCCCAGCATTTT. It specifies CASNPDRGSNQPQHF.

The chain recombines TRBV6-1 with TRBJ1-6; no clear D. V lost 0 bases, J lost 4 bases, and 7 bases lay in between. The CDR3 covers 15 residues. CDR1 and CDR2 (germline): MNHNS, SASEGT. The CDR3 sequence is CASSEARQYNSPLHF. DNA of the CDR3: TGTGCCAGCAGTGAAGCGCGGCAGTATAATTCACCCCTCCACTTT.

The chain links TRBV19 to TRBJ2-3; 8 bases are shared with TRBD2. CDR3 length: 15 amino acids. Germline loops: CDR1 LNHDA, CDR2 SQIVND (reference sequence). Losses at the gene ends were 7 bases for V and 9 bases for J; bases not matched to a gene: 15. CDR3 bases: TGTGCCAGTACGGGTTTTAGCGGGGCTGGTTTCACGCAGTATTTT. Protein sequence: CASTGFSGAGFTQYF.

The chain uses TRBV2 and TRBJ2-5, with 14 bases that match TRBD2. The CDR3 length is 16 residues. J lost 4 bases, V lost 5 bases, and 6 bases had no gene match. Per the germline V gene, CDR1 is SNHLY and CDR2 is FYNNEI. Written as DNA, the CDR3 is TGTGCCAGCAGTACAGGACTAGCGGGGGGTATAGAGACCCAGTACTTC. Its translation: CASSTGLAGGIETQYF.

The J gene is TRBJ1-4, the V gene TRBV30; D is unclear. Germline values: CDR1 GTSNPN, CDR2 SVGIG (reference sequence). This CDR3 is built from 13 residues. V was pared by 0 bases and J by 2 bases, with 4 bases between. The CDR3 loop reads CAWSVTTNEKLFF. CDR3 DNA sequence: TGTGCCTGGAGTGTAACTACTAATGAAAAACTGTTTTTT.

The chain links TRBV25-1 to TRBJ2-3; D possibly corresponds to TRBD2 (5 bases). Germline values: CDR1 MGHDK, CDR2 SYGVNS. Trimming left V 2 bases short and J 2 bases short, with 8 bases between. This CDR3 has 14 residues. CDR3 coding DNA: TGTGCCAGCAGTGAACCGGGGTACACAGATACGCAGTATTTT. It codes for CASSEPGYTDTQYF.

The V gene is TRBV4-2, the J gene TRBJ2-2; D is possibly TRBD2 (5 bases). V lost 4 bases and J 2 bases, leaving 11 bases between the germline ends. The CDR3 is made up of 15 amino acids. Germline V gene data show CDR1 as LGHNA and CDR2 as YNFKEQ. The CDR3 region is CASSPYEGNTGELFF. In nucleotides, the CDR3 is TGTGCCAGCAGCCCCTATGAGGGAAACACCGGGGAGCTGTTTTTT.

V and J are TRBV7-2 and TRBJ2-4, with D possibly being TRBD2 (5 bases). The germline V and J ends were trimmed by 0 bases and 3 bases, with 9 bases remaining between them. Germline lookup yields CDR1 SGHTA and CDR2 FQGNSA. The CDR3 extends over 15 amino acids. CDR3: CASSLAGNRKNIQYF. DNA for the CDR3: TGTGCCAGCAGCTTAGCCGGGAACCGCAAAAACATTCAGTACTTC.

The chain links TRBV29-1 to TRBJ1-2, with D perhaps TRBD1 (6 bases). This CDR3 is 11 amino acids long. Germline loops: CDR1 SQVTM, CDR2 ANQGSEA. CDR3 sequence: CSDTGYTGYTF. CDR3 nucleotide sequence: TGCAGTGATACAGGGTATACTGGCTACACCTTC.

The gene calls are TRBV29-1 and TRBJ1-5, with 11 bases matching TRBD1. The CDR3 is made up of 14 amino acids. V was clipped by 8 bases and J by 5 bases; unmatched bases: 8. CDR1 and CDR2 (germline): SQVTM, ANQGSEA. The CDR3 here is CSTRTGGEDQPQHF. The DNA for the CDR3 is TGCAGCACTAGGACAGGGGGCGAAGATCAGCCCCAGCATTTT.

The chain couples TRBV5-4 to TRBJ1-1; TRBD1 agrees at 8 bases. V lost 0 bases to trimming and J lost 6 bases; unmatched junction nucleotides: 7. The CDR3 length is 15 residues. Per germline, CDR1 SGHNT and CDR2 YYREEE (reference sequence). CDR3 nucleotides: TGTGCCAGCAGCTTGGACGGACAGGGTTGGGCTGAAGCTTTCTTT. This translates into CASSLDGQGWAEAFF.

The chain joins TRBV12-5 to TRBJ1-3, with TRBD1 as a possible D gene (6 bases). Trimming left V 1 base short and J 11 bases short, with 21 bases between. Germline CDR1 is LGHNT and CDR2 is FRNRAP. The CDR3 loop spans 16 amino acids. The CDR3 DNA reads TGTGCTAGTGGTTTGGAGACAGGAGCTGGTGTCATGGCCATATATTTT. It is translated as CASGLETGAGVMAIYF.

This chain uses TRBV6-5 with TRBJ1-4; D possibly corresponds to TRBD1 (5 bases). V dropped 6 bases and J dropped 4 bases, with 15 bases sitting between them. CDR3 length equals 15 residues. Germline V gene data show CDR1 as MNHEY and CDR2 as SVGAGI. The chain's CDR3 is CASRKTTEFNEKLFF. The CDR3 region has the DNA TGTGCCAGCAGAAAGACGACAGAATTTAATGAAAAACTGTTTTTT.

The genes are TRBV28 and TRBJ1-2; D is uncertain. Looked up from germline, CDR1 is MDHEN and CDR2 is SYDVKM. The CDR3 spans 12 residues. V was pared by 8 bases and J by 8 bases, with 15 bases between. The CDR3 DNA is TGTGCCAGCGCGGTCTTCGCAGTGGGCTACACCTTC. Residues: CASAVFAVGYTF.

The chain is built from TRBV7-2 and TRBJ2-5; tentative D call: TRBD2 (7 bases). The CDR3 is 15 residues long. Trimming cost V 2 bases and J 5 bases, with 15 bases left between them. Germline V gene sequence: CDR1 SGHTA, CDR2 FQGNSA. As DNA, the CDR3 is TGTGCCAGCAGCTTACCAGGCGGGGGCGCGGAGACCCAGTACTTC. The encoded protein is CASSLPGGGAETQYF.